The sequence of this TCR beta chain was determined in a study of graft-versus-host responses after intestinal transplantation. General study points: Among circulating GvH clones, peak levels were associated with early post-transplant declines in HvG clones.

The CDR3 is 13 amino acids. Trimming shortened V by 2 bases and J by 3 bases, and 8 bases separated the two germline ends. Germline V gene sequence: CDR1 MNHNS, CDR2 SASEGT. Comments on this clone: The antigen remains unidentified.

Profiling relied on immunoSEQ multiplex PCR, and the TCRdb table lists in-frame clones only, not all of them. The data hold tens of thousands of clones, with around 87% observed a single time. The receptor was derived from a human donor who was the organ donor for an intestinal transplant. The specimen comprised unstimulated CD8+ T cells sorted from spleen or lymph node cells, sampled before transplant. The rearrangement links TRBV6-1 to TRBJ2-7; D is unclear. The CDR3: CASSELGIYEQYF. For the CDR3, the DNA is TGTGCCAGCAGTGAACTGGGGATCTACGAGCAGTACTTC.